This T cell receptor beta chain was profiled in a study of beta chain features in type 1 diabetes (dated by TCRdb to the late 2010s). Notes on the research overall: Mean age, gender distribution, total cell number and subset yield did not differ between patients and healthy donors. A total of 85 million to 110 million sorted cells were examined across all samples, and RNA yield correlated strongly with the number of cells per subset. In the study, recently diagnosed type 1 diabetes patients and matched healthy donors were compared on the TCRB repertoires of their sorted circulating CD4+ T cell subsets. Regulatory and stem cell-like memory subsets were isolated from only 8 patients and roughly eight healthy donors, whereas naive and central memory subsets came from all 28 donors. What the study reported, not specific to this receptor: Because small numbers of individuals were included in the HLA sub-analyses, any influence of HLA type on TCRB rearrangement was left unresolved. Because cDNA was sequenced instead of genomic DNA, activated cells with high expression could be over-represented, although the groups did not differ in activation or CD3 levels. PCR may preferentially amplify shorter templates, but because patient and control samples were amplified and corrected together, any resulting skew would affect both groups equally. Naive, central memory and regulatory TCRB repertoires appeared more similar among patients than among healthy donors. At VDJ recombination sites, type 1 diabetes patients had fewer insertions and more deleted nucleotides, which implies abnormalities in thymic rearrangement. Type 1 diabetes patients showed a moderate but significant shortening of TCRB CDR3 length in all four CD4+ subsets.

This clone appeared a few times. Its antigen is still unknown. Base qualities were left out, and no much larger clone turns up one base away. The entire isolated RNA was reverse transcribed using the High Capacity cDNA Reverse Transcription Kit, and thus expressed TCRB transcripts were sequenced. Naive, central memory and regulatory T cell samples underwent deep immunoSEQ sequencing, averaging around 4 million total reads per sample. After sorted cells were lysed in RLT buffer, RNA was extracted with DNase-treated RNeasy Micro or Mini kits, with the choice depending on cell number. Each cell subset was processed separately to prevent cross-contamination, with patient and healthy donor samples processed together. The immunoSEQ multiplex PCR was used to amplify TCRB sequences from cDNA, yielding 87-bp fragments that span the CDR3 region. Amplicons were sequenced on the Illumina HiSeq platform. Concerning the study's data processing: PCR bias was corrected computationally using synthetic template baselines, and reads within Hamming distance 2 were collapsed, with unmergeable singletons discarded. Reads were aligned against IMGT to assign V, D and J genes, CDR3 length and insertions or deletions at six rearrangement sites. Within each subset, clonotype counts were normalized to the number of sorted cells before true diversity and Gini coefficients were calculated with the tcR R package. The overlap coefficient, calculated on TCRB nucleotide sequences, was used to measure repertoire sharing. Out-of-frame TCRB sequences from naive cells were analyzed as a proxy for the pre-selection repertoire. Held by TCRdb, this immuneACCESS table contains in-frame sequences only and omits some clones. Under half of the omission traces to an unresolved V gene where checked; the cause of the rest is unknown. That table supplies the V and J calls and clone size; D and trimming were determined from the DNA. This sample lists about 410,000 clones; 14% were detected once. The top ten clones comprise approximately 0.035% of the sample.

In the germline V gene (reference sequence), CDR1 corresponds to SEHNR and CDR2 to FQNEAQ. The junction shows trimming of 2 bases on V and 0 bases on J, plus 14 bases between the germline ends. The CDR3 numbers 16 residues from cysteine through valine. Here the CDR3 DNA is all that survives: 48 bases in frame from base 1. A single peripheral blood draw of 95 to 150 mL on average was collected from each donor into heparinised tubes. A BD FACSAria II and a panel including CD45RO, CCR7, CD25, CD127, CD95 and CD27 were used to sort naive, central memory, regulatory and stem cell-like memory CD4+ T cells. Every sorted population had a purity above 98%. PBMCs were isolated immediately by Lymphoprep density gradient centrifugation and stained directly without culture. So that batch effects would be minimized, each experiment stained and sorted samples in pairs, pairing one healthy donor with one patient.

This chain is built from TRBV7-9 and TRBJ2-7; no D segment can be confidently identified. The TCR comes from a man aged 25-45 years in good health. The sample was naive CD4+ T cells from blood. Read against the paper, the sample's cell subset or site label means: true naive CD4+ T cells. The nucleotide sequence reads as follows: TGTGCCAGCAGCTTAAATAGACCTATCTCCTCCTACGAGCAGTACGTC. The translation is CASSLNRPISSYEQYV.